The 4 T cell receptor beta chains in this list originate from one sample, sequenced in a study of CD4+ T cells in melanoma. Produced via immunoSEQ multiplex PCR; TCRdb's table is partial and in-frame only. Among around 55,000 clones listed, 55% to 75% were seen once. Sequencing used tumor tissue. These receptors originate from a human donor with melanoma.

In this sample, this clone turned up a few times. The chain employs TRBV4-3 and TRBJ1-6; TRBD1 agrees at 8 bases. V lost 1 base to trimming and J lost 10 bases; unmatched junction nucleotides: 12. The CDR3 is 17 amino acids. Germline V gene data show CDR1 as LGHNA and CDR2 as YSLEER. The CDR3 loop is CASSQAFSGTGFSPLHF. DNA for the CDR3: TGCGCCAGCAGCCAAGCTTTCTCCGGGACAGGTTTCTCACCCCTCCACTTT.

The chain has TRBV4-1 and TRBJ2-3, with a tentative D call TRBD1 (6 bases). Per germline, CDR1 MGHRA and CDR2 YSYEKL. The CDR3 consists of 16 residues. Trimming took off 3 bases at V and 0 bases at J, with 13 bases between the two ends. The CDR3 sequence is CASSHRDTSSTDTQYF. Written as DNA, the CDR3 is TGCGCCAGCAGCCATCGGGACACTTCTAGCACAGATACGCAGTATTTT.

CDR3 in amino acids: CASTPDRGKVDNSPLHF. The CDR3 DNA sequence: TGTGCCAGCACGCCTGACAGGGGAAAGGTGGATAATTCACCCCTCCACTTT. The chain combines TRBV6-4 with TRBJ1-6; 8 positions agree with TRBD1. Trimming at V came to 7 bases and at J to 5 bases, leaving 13 bases not matched to a gene. This CDR3 comprises 17 residues. Germline V gives CDR1 MRHNA, CDR2 SNTAGT.

The J gene is TRBJ1-1, the V gene TRBV7-9; the D gene is possibly TRBD1 (5 bases). Germline lookup yields CDR1 SEHNR and CDR2 FQNEAQ (reference sequence). The CDR3 is made up of 15 amino acids. The germline V and J ends were trimmed by 5 bases and 3 bases, with 16 bases remaining between them. CDR3 DNA: TGTGCCAGCAGCCTCCGGACCCAAGGGGACACTGAAGCTTTCTTT. It encodes CASSLRTQGDTEAFF. Full variable domain (rest looked up from reference TRBV7-9 and TRBJ1-1): DTGVSQNPRHKITKRGQNVTFRCDPISEHNRLYWYRQTLGQGPEFLTYFQNEAQLEKSRLLSDRFSAERPKGSFSTLEIQRTEQGDSAMYLCASSLRTQGDTEAFFGQGTRLTVV.